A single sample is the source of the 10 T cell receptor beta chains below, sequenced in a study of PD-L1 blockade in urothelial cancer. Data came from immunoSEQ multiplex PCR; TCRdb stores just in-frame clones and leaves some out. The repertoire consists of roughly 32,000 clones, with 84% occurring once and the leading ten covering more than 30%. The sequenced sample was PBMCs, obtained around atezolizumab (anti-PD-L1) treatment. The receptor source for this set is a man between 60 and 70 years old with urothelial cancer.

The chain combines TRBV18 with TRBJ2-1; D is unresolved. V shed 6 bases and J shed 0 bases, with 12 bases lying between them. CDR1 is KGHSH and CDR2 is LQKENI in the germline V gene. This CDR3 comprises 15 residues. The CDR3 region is CASSHTWSSYNEQFF. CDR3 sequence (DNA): TGTGCCAGCTCCCATACTTGGAGCTCCTACAATGAGCAGTTCTTC.

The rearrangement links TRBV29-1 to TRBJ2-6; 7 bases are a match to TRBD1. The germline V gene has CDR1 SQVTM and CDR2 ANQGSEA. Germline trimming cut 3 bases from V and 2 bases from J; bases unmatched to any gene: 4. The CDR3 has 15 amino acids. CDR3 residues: CSVEGTVAGANVLTF. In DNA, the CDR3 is TGCAGCGTTGAGGGGACAGTCGCTGGGGCCAACGTCCTGACTTTC.

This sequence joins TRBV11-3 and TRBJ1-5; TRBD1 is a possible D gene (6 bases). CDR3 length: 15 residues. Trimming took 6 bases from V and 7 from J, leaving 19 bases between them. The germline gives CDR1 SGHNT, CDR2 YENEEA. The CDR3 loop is CASSPRGGAGQPQHF. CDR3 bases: TGTGCCAGCAGTCCTAGGGGGGGGGCAGGGCAGCCCCAGCATTTT.

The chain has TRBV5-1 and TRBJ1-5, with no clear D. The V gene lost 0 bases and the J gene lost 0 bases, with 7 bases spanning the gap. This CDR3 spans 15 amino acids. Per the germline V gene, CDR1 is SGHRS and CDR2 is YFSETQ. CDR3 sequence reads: CASSLDSYSNQPQHF. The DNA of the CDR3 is TGCGCCAGCAGCTTGGACAGTTATAGCAATCAGCCCCAGCATTTT.

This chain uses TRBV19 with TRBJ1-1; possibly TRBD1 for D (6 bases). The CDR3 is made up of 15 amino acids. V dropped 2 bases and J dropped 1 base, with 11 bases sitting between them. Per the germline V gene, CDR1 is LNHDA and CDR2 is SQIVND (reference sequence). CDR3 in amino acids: CASSILGQPNTEAFF. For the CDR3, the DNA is TGTGCCAGTAGTATACTAGGACAGCCGAACACTGAAGCTTTCTTT.

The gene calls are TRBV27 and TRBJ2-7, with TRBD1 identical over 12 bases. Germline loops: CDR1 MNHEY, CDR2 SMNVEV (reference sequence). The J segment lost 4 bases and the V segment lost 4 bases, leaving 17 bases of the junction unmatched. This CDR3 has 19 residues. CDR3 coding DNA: TGTGCCAGCAGTTCGCCCGGGACAGGGGGCTTTGCATCCCGATACGAGCAGTACTTC. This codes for CASSSPGTGGFASRYEQYF.

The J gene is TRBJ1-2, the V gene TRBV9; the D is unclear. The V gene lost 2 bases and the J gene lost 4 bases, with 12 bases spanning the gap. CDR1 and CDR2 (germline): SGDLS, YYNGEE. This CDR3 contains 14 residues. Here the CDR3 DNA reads TGTGCCAGCAGCGTCCCGACACCCACCTATGGCTACACCTTC. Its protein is CASSVPTPTYGYTF.

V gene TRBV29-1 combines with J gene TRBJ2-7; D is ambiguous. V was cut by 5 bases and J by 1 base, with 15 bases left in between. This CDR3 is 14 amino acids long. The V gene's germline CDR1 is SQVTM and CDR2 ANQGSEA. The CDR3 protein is CSVSPRVLSYEQYF. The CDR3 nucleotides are TGCAGCGTTTCCCCTCGGGTATTATCCTACGAGCAGTACTTC.

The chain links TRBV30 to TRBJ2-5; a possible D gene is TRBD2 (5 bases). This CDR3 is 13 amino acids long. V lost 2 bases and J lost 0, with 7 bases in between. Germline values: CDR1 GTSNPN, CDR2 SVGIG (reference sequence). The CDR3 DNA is TGTGCCTGGAGTTCGGGGTACCAAGAGACCCAGTACTTC. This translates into CAWSSGYQETQYF.

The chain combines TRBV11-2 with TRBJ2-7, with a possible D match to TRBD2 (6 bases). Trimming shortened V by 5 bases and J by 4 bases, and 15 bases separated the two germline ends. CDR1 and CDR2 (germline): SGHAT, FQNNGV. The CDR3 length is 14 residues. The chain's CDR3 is CASSDTGTAYEQYF. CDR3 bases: TGTGCCAGCAGCGATACCGGGACTGCGTACGAGCAGTACTTC.